The entry below gives a single T cell receptor beta chain sequence along with its context. This sample is drawn from a study of blood T cell repertoires in COVID-19. Germline lookup yields CDR1 ENHRY and CDR2 SYGVKD. The V and J ends lost 4 bases and 7 bases respectively, with 8 bases between them. CDR3 size: 12 residues. TCRdb's copy holds only in-frame clones and misses some; the assay was immunoSEQ multiplex PCR. The sample yields some 75,000 clones, roughly 80% seen once. Recruited during active infection, patients (from Seattle) were subsequently followed longitudinally. The TCR originated in a man aged 50 to 60 with COVID-19, enrolled during active disease. The sample consisted of peripheral blood. V gene TRBV10-3 combines with J gene TRBJ2-1; D not certain. CDR3 protein: CAISGTINEQFF. The CDR3 DNA is TGTGCCATCAGTGGTACTATAAATGAGCAGTTCTTC.